This T cell receptor beta chain was obtained from a study of CD8 T cells in Susac syndrome. About this clonotype itself: The antigen is not known.

cDNA came from approximately 0.5 to 1 ug RNA primed by random hexamers. The amplification used immunoSEQ multiplex PCR on TCR beta CDR3; it spanned 54 Vbeta and 13 Jbeta. In TCRdb, the immunoSEQ multiplex PCR reads were re-called with MiXCR into one record per CDR3 protein. The table shows about 130,000 distinct CDR3 sequences, with just under 95% occurring only once. Study results and caveats: Individuals included in the TCR sequencing and HLA analysis were acknowledged by the study to be relatively few in number.

The authors carried out high-throughput sequencing of TCR beta. They applied it to CD8+ and CD4+ T cells obtained from blood. The receptor was derived from a human donor in good health. The source material was CD4+ T cells from PBMCs.

The CDR3 sequence: CASSLRLHAGLAGDPLYEQYF. The CDR3 nucleotides read TGCGCCAGCAGCTTGAGGCTTCACGCGGGACTAGCGGGAGATCCCCTCTACGAGCAGTACTTC. This chain uses TRBV5-1 with TRBJ2-7; 14 bases are a match to TRBD2. The V gene end was trimmed by 1 base and the J gene end by 3 bases; junction bases not matched to a gene: 18. The CDR3 has 21 amino acids. Per germline, CDR1 SGHRS and CDR2 YFSETQ.